One and the same sample provided the 29 T cell receptor beta chains below, sequenced in a study of OX40 agonist ivuxolimab in advanced cancers. Assay used: immunoSEQ multiplex PCR; TCRdb lists only in-frame clones, some missing. The data contain just over 20,000 clones, approximately 87% of them singletons. Sequenced here: CD4+ or CD8+ T cells sorted from blood, sampled in a trial of the OX40 agonist ivuxolimab. The receptor source for this set is an adult with an advanced solid tumor such as melanoma, head and neck, liver or kidney cancer.

The chain recombines TRBV7-2 with TRBJ2-7, with D unresolved. V lost 0 bases and J lost 6, with 6 bases in between. Germline loops: CDR1 SGHTA, CDR2 FQGNSA. The CDR3 loop spans 12 amino acids. As DNA, the CDR3 is TGTGCCAGCAGCTTAGCTTCGGGCGAGCAGTACTTC. Its translation: CASSLASGEQYF.

V is TRBV7-8 and J is TRBJ1-5; TRBD1 matches at 7 bases. Losses at the gene ends were 2 bases for V and 4 bases for J; bases not matched to a gene: 8. The germline V gene has CDR1 SGHVS and CDR2 FQNEAQ. The CDR3 has 16 residues. The CDR3 DNA reads as TGTGCCAGCAGCTTAACAGGGACAGAGGGAAATCAGCCCCAGCATTTT. This codes for CASSLTGTEGNQPQHF.

CDR3 region: CASSTGPYYEQYF. The CDR3 DNA is TGTGCCAGTAGTACCGGACCTTACTACGAGCAGTACTTC. The chain couples TRBV19 to TRBJ2-7; no firm D call. The ends were cut back, 4 bases at V and 3 bases at J, with 10 bases in the middle. This CDR3 has 13 amino acids. Germline assignment: CDR1 LNHDA and CDR2 SQIVND (reference sequence). Using reference TRBV19 and TRBJ2-7 for the parts outside the CDR3, the full variable domain is DGGITQSPKYLFRKEGQNVTLSCEQNLNHDAMYWYRQDPGQGLRLIYYSQIVNDFQKGDIAEGYSVSREKKESFPLTVTSAQKNPTAFYLCASSTGPYYEQYFGPGTRLTVT.

The chain is built from TRBV11-2 and TRBJ2-1; D is unresolved. Deletions cut 1 base from V and 7 bases from J, with 2 bases between. This CDR3 region has 11 residues. CDR1 and CDR2 (germline): SGHAT, FQNNGV. The CDR3 loop reads CASSLGNEQFF. For the CDR3, the DNA is TGTGCCAGCAGCTTAGGAAATGAGCAGTTCTTC. Combining the CDR3 with reference TRBV11-2 and TRBJ2-1 gives the whole variable domain EAGVAQSPRYKIIEKRQSVAFWCNPISGHATLYWYQQILGQGPKLLIQFQNNGVVDDSQLPKDRFSAERLKGVDSTLKIQPAKLEDSAVYLCASSLGNEQFFGPGTRLTVL.

This chain links TRBV18 with TRBJ2-3; the D gene is possibly TRBD1 (6 bases). V dropped 6 bases and J dropped 7 bases, with 26 bases sitting between them. The CDR3 length is 17 residues. Germline V gene data show CDR1 as KGHSH and CDR2 as LQKENI. The chain's CDR3 is CASSHSRQDASPNTQYF. The CDR3 DNA reads TGTGCCAGCTCCCACAGCAGACAGGATGCTAGTCCAAATACGCAGTATTTT.

The chain employs TRBV7-8 and TRBJ2-3; TRBD2 aligns across 8 bases. CDR3 length: 16 amino acids. V shed 3 bases, J shed 4 bases, and the junction held 9 bases outside the gene matches. Germline CDR1 reads SGHVS; CDR2 reads FQNEAQ. CDR3 protein: CASSFIGGGLADTQYF. The CDR3, as DNA: TGTGCCAGCAGCTTCATCGGGGGGGGGCTCGCAGATACGCAGTATTTT.

The rearrangement uses TRBV13 and TRBJ2-7; D gene ambiguous. This CDR3 contains 15 residues. From germline, CDR1 is PRHDT and CDR2 FYEKMQ (reference sequence). V was trimmed by 10 bases and J by 0 bases, leaving 19 bases between them. The DNA of the CDR3 is TGTGCCACCACGTCGAGACATTTAGCCTCCTACGAGCAGTACTTC. It encodes CATTSRHLASYEQYF.

There are a few counts of this clone. V is TRBV19 and J is TRBJ1-1; no clear D gene. The V end was cut by 7 bases, the J end by 7 bases, with 16 bases between. Germline-derived CDR1 and CDR2 are LNHDA and SQIVND (reference sequence). The CDR3 is 13 residues long. CDR3 nucleotides: TGTGCCAGTATGCTAGGTCAGCGAGTTGAAGCTTTCTTT. Residues: CASMLGQRVEAFF.

About this clone itself: A junction boundary mismatches the germline segment, possibly from a read error. This chain joins TRBV6-5 and TRBJ1-5; D not certain. The CDR3 length is 16 residues. From germline, CDR1 is MNHEY and CDR2 SVGAGI. CDR3 nucleotides: TGTGCCAGCAGTTACTCGATATGGGAGTCTAATCGGCCCCAGCATTTT. This codes for CASSYSIWESNRPQHF.

This chain links TRBV5-6 with TRBJ1-2, with D possibly being TRBD1 (6 bases). With 6 bases removed from V and 0 bases from J, the gap between germline ends came to 15 bases. The CDR3 runs to 15 residues. Germline assignment: CDR1 SGHDT and CDR2 YYEEEE. In DNA, the CDR3 is TGTGCCAGCACCCTGGGGGCCACATCTAACTATGGCTACACCTTC. It codes for CASTLGATSNYGYTF.

Of note for this clone: The CDR3 end shows no conserved phenylalanine or tryptophan, and so a read error is likely. The rearrangement joins TRBV2 to TRBJ1-6; 7 bases fit TRBD1. The CDR3 has 17 amino acids. J lost 1 base, V lost 8 bases, and 11 bases had no gene match. Germline V lookup: CDR1 SNHLY, CDR2 FYNNEI. DNA for the CDR3: TGTGCCAGCGGAAGGCAGGGGGAGGAATCCTATAATTCACCCCTCCACCTT. As protein: CASGRQGEESYNSPLHL.

The chain employs TRBV28 and TRBJ2-7; 8 nucleotides match TRBD1. This CDR3 region has 14 residues. From germline, CDR1 is MDHEN and CDR2 SYDVKM. V gave up 1 base and J gave up 3 bases; unmatched junction bases: 2. CDR3 in amino acids: CASSLYDRGYEQYF. DNA for the CDR3: TGTGCCAGCAGTTTATACGACAGGGGCTACGAGCAGTACTTC.

In its sample, this clone was seen once. The chain has TRBV7-9 and TRBJ1-1; TRBD1 agrees at 11 bases. Germline CDR1 is SEHNR and CDR2 is FQNEAQ (reference sequence). After removal of 1 base from V and 3 bases from J, the junction contained 1 base not matched to a gene. The CDR3 contains 15 residues. The CDR3, as DNA: TGTGCCAGCAGCTTAGGGACAGGGGGCGACACTGAAGCTTTCTTT. This sequence encodes CASSLGTGGDTEAFF.

The gene calls are TRBV10-3 and TRBJ2-2, with no clear D. This CDR3 region has 13 residues. Germline loops: CDR1 ENHRY, CDR2 SYGVKD. Trimming took 11 bases from V and 7 from J, leaving 17 bases between them. The CDR3 spells CACLTPVDGELFF. Here the CDR3 DNA reads TGTGCCTGCCTTACCCCCGTCGACGGGGAGCTGTTTTTT.

The sample holds a few counts of this clone. The chain uses TRBV6-6 and TRBJ1-6; D is possibly TRBD1 (5 bases). The V and J ends lost 0 bases and 4 bases respectively, with 10 bases between them. The CDR3 has 16 amino acids. Germline V gene data show CDR1 as MNHNY and CDR2 as SVGAGI (reference sequence). The CDR3 loop reads CASSYSGGVYNSPLHF. The CDR3 nucleotides read TGTGCCAGCAGTTACTCGGGAGGGGTTTATAATTCACCCCTCCACTTT.

The rearrangement links TRBV5-1 to TRBJ2-7; D is possibly TRBD1 (5 bases). V was clipped by 0 bases and J by 3 bases, with 19 bases between them. This CDR3 has 17 residues. Germline CDR1 and CDR2: SGHRS and YFSETQ. The CDR3 DNA is TGCGCCAGCAGCTTGGCCGGAGAAGGGGCTATGTACTACGAGCAGTACTTC. Its translation: CASSLAGEGAMYYEQYF.

The chain is built from TRBV11-1 and TRBJ1-5; D is possibly TRBD1 (6 bases). Trimming pared 4 bases from V and 5 bases from J, leaving 15 bases between. The CDR3 extends over 15 amino acids. CDR1 and CDR2 from the germline V gene are SGHAT and FQDESV (reference sequence). Here the CDR3 reads CASSSSGAGDQPQHF. The CDR3 DNA reads TGTGCCAGCAGCTCCTCCGGGGCAGGGGATCAGCCCCAGCATTTT.

The CDR3 protein is CASSLGLAGSTDTQYF. In DNA form, the CDR3 reads TGTGCCAGCAGCCTTGGCCTAGCGGGTAGCACAGATACGCAGTATTTT. The J gene is TRBJ2-3, the V gene TRBV7-9, with 8 bases lining up with TRBD2. The CDR3 extends over 16 amino acids. V dropped 5 bases and J dropped 0; count of bases not matched to a gene: 7. The V gene's germline CDR1 is SEHNR and CDR2 FQNEAQ (reference sequence). Filled out from reference TRBV7-9 and TRBJ2-3, the complete variable domain reads DTGVSQNPRHKITKRGQNVTFRCDPISEHNRLYWYRQTLGQGPEFLTYFQNEAQLEKSRLLSDRFSAERPKGSFSTLEIQRTEQGDSAMYLCASSLGLAGSTDTQYFGPGTRLTVL.

V usage is TRBV21-1 and J usage is TRBJ2-1; no check of the table's D call, TRBD2, against the DNA was made. TRBV21-1 is deemed a pseudogene. The CDR3 is 18 residues long. CDR3 protein: CASSKGAPAGGRYNEQFF. In DNA, the CDR3 is TGTGCCAGCAGCAAAGGGGCCCCAGCGGGGGGGCGTTACAATGAGCAGTTCTTC.

CDR3 region: CASSAGQGSYEQYF. In DNA, the CDR3 is TGTGCCAGCAGCGCTGGACAGGGCTCCTACGAGCAGTACTTC. The chain recombines TRBV13 with TRBJ2-7; 8 bases are shared with TRBD1. Per the germline V gene, CDR1 is PRHDT and CDR2 is FYEKMQ (reference sequence). This CDR3 has 14 residues. V shed 5 bases, J shed 0 bases, and the junction held 3 bases outside the gene matches.

In its sample, this clone was seen a few times. This chain uses TRBV28 with TRBJ2-5; the match to TRBD1 covers 9 bases. The CDR3 totals 14 residues. Germline CDR1 is MDHEN and CDR2 is SYDVKM. V dropped 8 bases and J dropped 3; count of bases not matched to a gene: 7. The CDR3: CASSRGDREETQYF. The CDR3 nucleotides read TGTGCCAGCTCCCGGGGGGACAGGGAAGAGACCCAGTACTTC.

The rearrangement uses TRBV9 and TRBJ1-2; 9 bases map to TRBD1. The V gene end was trimmed by 3 bases and the J gene end by 5 bases; junction bases not matched to a gene: 11. The CDR3 sequence is 16 residues long. Germline CDR1 SGDLS, CDR2 YYNGEE. The CDR3 region has the DNA TGTGCCAGCAGCGGAAACACAGGGGGCGAAATTTATGGCTACACCTTC. As protein: CASSGNTGGEIYGYTF.

V is TRBV19 and J is TRBJ2-1; TRBD1 matches 11 bases. V lost 10 bases, J lost 8 bases, and 7 bases stayed unmatched. This CDR3 contains 13 residues. Germline CDR1 is LNHDA and CDR2 is SQIVND (reference sequence). CDR3 DNA sequence: TGTGCCACCAGGACAGGGGGCGCGGATGAGCAGTTCTTC. Its translation is CATRTGGADEQFF.

This chain uses TRBV5-4 with TRBJ2-6; perhaps D is TRBD1 or TRBD2 (6 bases each). CDR3 size: 17 residues. Germline CDR1 SGHNT, CDR2 YYREEE (reference sequence). V was clipped by 4 bases and J by 0 bases, with 14 bases between them. The CDR3 DNA reads TGTGCCAGCAGCCCGGAGGGGGGAAACTCTGGGGCCAACGTCCTGACTTTC. Protein product: CASSPEGGNSGANVLTF.

This rearrangement joins TRBV10-2 to TRBJ1-1, with a possible D match to TRBD1 (6 bases). Per germline, CDR1 WSHSY and CDR2 SAAADI. This CDR3 contains 12 residues. V was trimmed by 4 bases and J by 3 bases, leaving 6 bases between them. CDR3 DNA: TGCGCCAGCAGTGGGGGGCACACTGAAGCTTTCTTT. Its translation is CASSGGHTEAFF.

This chain links TRBV4-3 with TRBJ2-7; D may correspond to TRBD1 or TRBD2 (5 bases each). V lost 4 bases, J lost 4 bases, and 20 bases lay in between. The CDR3 is 16 residues long. CDR1 is LGHNA and CDR2 is YSLEER in the germline V gene. The CDR3 loop is CASSRVYNRDDYEQYF. CDR3 sequence (DNA): TGCGCCAGCAGCCGCGTGTACAACCGGGACGATTACGAGCAGTACTTC.

J is TRBJ1-1 and V is TRBV11-2, with D possibly TRBD1 on 6 matching bases. Looked up from germline, CDR1 is SGHAT and CDR2 is FQNNGV. V was pared by 4 bases and J by 1 base, with 10 bases between. The CDR3 spans 14 residues. The CDR3 coding sequence is TGTGCCAGCAGCTCCGGACAGCAGAACACTGAAGCTTTCTTT. It codes for CASSSGQQNTEAFF. The full variable domain, with the rest looked up from reference TRBV11-2 and TRBJ1-1, is EAGVAQSPRYKIIEKRQSVAFWCNPISGHATLYWYQQILGQGPKLLIQFQNNGVVDDSQLPKDRFSAERLKGVDSTLKIQPAKLEDSAVYLCASSSGQQNTEAFFGQGTRLTVV.

A few counts support this clone. The V gene is TRBV4-3, the J gene TRBJ1-5, with D hard to call. CDR1 is LGHNA and CDR2 is YSLEER in the germline V gene. CDR3 length: 14 residues. The germline V and J ends were trimmed by 4 bases and 1 base, with 8 bases remaining between them. The CDR3 DNA is TGCGCCAGCAGCCCCCCAGACAGCAATCAGCCCCAGCATTTT. Translating it yields CASSPPDSNQPQHF.

This clone appeared once. The chain is built from TRBV18 and TRBJ1-1; D gene uncertain. CDR1 is KGHSH, CDR2 LQKENI, per germline. With 3 bases removed from V and 1 base from J, the gap between germline ends came to 6 bases. The CDR3 sequence is 13 residues long. The CDR3 DNA is TGTGCCAGCTCACCGGAACAGAACACTGAAGCTTTCTTT. It specifies CASSPEQNTEAFF.